The T cell receptor beta chain described here comes from a study of untreated major depressive disorder. Measured with immunoSEQ multiplex PCR; TCRdb has only the in-frame clones, and not every one. The sample holds 20,000 to 25,000 clones, more than 75% seen once. Trimming at V came to 5 bases and at J to 0 bases, leaving 4 bases not matched to a gene. The V gene's germline CDR1 is GTSNPN and CDR2 SVGIG (reference sequence). There are 14 residues in the CDR3. The chain employs TRBV30 and TRBJ1-5; 7 positions match TRBD1. The receptor comes from a woman younger than 45 in good health. The sample was CD4+ T cells from PBMCs. This CDR3 reads CAWGGQYSNQPQHF. The CDR3 DNA is TGTGCCTGGGGGGGACAGTATAGCAATCAGCCCCAGCATTTT.